These 22 T cell receptor beta chains came from one sample sequenced in a study of beta chain features in type 1 diabetes. The investigators reverse transcribed all of the isolated RNA, so they sequenced expressed TCRB transcripts. Generated by immunoSEQ multiplex PCR, the TCRdb table keeps only in-frame clones and is missing some. In the table there are 140,000 to 150,000 clones, about 9.4% of which are singletons. The sequencing input was naive CD4+ T cells from blood. These receptors came from a man between 18 and 29 years old in good health.

This chain joins TRBV5-4 and TRBJ2-5; perhaps TRBD1 as D (5 bases). The length of the CDR3 is 15 residues. The germline V gene has CDR1 SGHNT and CDR2 YYREEE (reference sequence). V was cut by 3 bases and J by 4 bases, with 16 bases left in between. The CDR3 spells CASSSPTQGRETQYF. As DNA, the CDR3 is TGTGCCAGCAGCTCACCGACGCAGGGCCGAGAGACCCAGTACTTC.

The V call is TRBV19, the J call TRBJ2-1; 9 nucleotides line up with TRBD2. The V and J ends lost 7 bases and 6 bases, in that order; junction bases with no gene match: 13. The CDR3 covers 16 residues. Germline CDR1 LNHDA, CDR2 SQIVND (reference sequence). CDR3 region: CASIKRGELGGNEQFF. The CDR3 region has the DNA TGTGCCAGTATTAAGCGGGGGGAGCTTGGGGGCAATGAGCAGTTCTTC.

There are a few counts of this clone. The V and J genes are TRBV21-1 and TRBJ2-1; TRBD2 is the table's D call, not checked against the DNA. TRBV21-1 is deemed a pseudogene. This CDR3 is built from 17 residues. CDR3 sequence (DNA): TGTGCCAGCAGCAAAAGGGAGACTAGCGGGGGGGCCGTTGAGCAGTTCTTC. It codes for CASSKRETSGGAVEQFF.

Only a few counts were recorded for this clone. J is TRBJ1-2 and V is TRBV5-4; 7 bases line up with TRBD1. Germline assignment: CDR1 SGHNT and CDR2 YYREEE (reference sequence). The CDR3 extends over 15 amino acids. The V gene end was trimmed by 5 bases and the J gene end by 8 bases; junction bases not matched to a gene: 15. The CDR3 is CASSSGTEISWGYTF. The CDR3 DNA is TGTGCCAGCAGTTCCGGGACAGAGATTTCTTGGGGCTACACCTTC.

This clone was found a few times. CDR3 in DNA: TGTGCCAGCAGCTTGCGTCTAGCGGGGGGGCTGGCGGATACGCAGTATTTT. Translated, it gives CASSLRLAGGLADTQYF. The chain joins TRBV5-4 to TRBJ2-3; the match to TRBD2 covers 12 bases. This CDR3 has 17 amino acids. The germline CDR1 and CDR2 sequences are SGHNT and YYREEE (reference sequence). The V and J ends lost 1 base and 6 bases, in that order; junction bases with no gene match: 9.

There are many counts of this clone. V is TRBV29-1 and J is TRBJ2-3, with D possibly being TRBD1 (5 bases). This CDR3 has 13 amino acids. Trimming stripped 5 bases from V and 2 bases from J, with 11 bases between. CDR1 is SQVTM and CDR2 is ANQGSEA in the germline V gene. The DNA for the CDR3 is TGCAGCGTTCAAAGGGGCCCCACAGATACGCAGTATTTT. Residues: CSVQRGPTDTQYF.

This clone was recorded a few times. The chain has TRBV25-1 and TRBJ2-7, with D tentatively TRBD2 (6 bases). V dropped 7 bases and J dropped 2 bases, with 18 bases sitting between them. CDR3 length: 15 residues. Looked up from germline, CDR1 is MGHDK and CDR2 is SYGVNS. CDR3 sequence reads: CASTLRVRGPYEQYF. CDR3 in DNA: TGTGCCAGCACCCTCAGGGTGCGGGGACCCTACGAGCAGTACTTC.

This clone was seen a few times. This chain's CDR3 is CASRIDGELFF. In DNA, the CDR3 is TGTGCCAGCAGAATAGACGGGGAGCTGTTTTTT. The V and J genes are TRBV2 and TRBJ2-2, with unresolved D. There are 11 residues in the CDR3. In germline, CDR1 is SNHLY, CDR2 FYNNEI. The ends were cut back, 6 bases at V and 7 bases at J, with 6 bases in the middle.

This clone has more than one count but fewer than ten. V usage is TRBV6-6 and J usage is TRBJ2-1; possibly TRBD2 for D (6 bases). The CDR3 has 13 amino acids. Germline CDR1 MNHNY, CDR2 SVGAGI (reference sequence). Trimming took 4 bases from V and 6 from J, leaving 10 bases between them. CDR3 loop: CASSSRGINEQFF. The CDR3 DNA reads TGTGCCAGCAGTTCTCGGGGGATCAATGAGCAGTTCTTC.

This clone was seen a few times. The rearrangement uses TRBV5-1 and TRBJ1-4, with D tentatively TRBD1 (5 bases). Per the germline V gene, CDR1 is SGHRS and CDR2 is YFSETQ. The CDR3 length is 15 residues. V shed 0 bases and J shed 8 bases, with 14 bases lying between them. The CDR3 DNA is TGCGCCAGCAGCTTGGCCTTGGTGCAGGGCGAAAAACTGTTTTTT. This encodes CASSLALVQGEKLFF.

This clone was picked up a small number of times. V gene TRBV2 combines with J gene TRBJ1-1; D not certain. Germline assignment: CDR1 SNHLY and CDR2 FYNNEI. Trimming removed 3 bases at V and 6 bases at J, with 8 bases between. The length of the CDR3 is 12 residues. CDR3 region: CASSESGAEAFF. The CDR3, as DNA: TGTGCCAGCAGTGAGAGCGGGGCTGAAGCTTTCTTT.

CDR3 residues: CASSFGTGGTDTQYF. The CDR3 DNA reads TGTGCCAGCAGCTTTGGGACAGGGGGTACAGATACGCAGTATTTT. The V gene is TRBV5-6, the J gene TRBJ2-3; 11 positions match TRBD1. The trim removed 2 bases at V and 3 bases at J, leaving 2 bases unmatched. In germline, CDR1 is SGHDT, CDR2 YYEEEE. CDR3 length: 15 amino acids. The full variable domain, in which reference TRBV5-6 and TRBJ2-3 provide the parts outside the CDR3, is DAGVTQSPTHLIKTRGQQVTLRCSPKSGHDTVSWYQQALGQGPQFIFQYYEEEERQRGNFPDRFSGHQFPNYSSELNVNALLLGDSALYLCASSFGTGGTDTQYFGPGTRLTVL.

Only a few counts were recorded for this clone. J is TRBJ1-2 and V is TRBV30, with 7 positions matching TRBD1. This CDR3 has 11 amino acids. J was trimmed by 4 bases and V by 6 bases; bases with no gene match: 2. Germline-derived CDR1 and CDR2 are GTSNPN and SVGIG (reference sequence). Written as DNA, the CDR3 is TGTGCCTGTACAGGGGCCTATGGCTACACCTTC. It specifies CACTGAYGYTF.

The chain has TRBV5-6 and TRBJ1-2, with D unresolved. Between the trimmed V and J ends, which lost 1 base and 9 bases, there was a span of 10 bases. CDR1 and CDR2 from the germline V gene are SGHDT and YYEEEE. The CDR3 is 12 amino acids. Written as DNA, the CDR3 is TGTGCCAGCAGCTTGCCCCCCGGGAGCTACACCTTC. Protein sequence: CASSLPPGSYTF.

The rearrangement joins TRBV6-5 to TRBJ2-5; D possibly corresponds to TRBD1 (6 bases). The J call is in doubt because the DNA end fits TRBJ2-7 better. CDR1 is MNHEY, CDR2 SVGAGI, per germline. The CDR3 sequence is 14 residues long. The CDR3 DNA sequence: TGTGCCAGCAGTCCCCTGACAGGAACCTACGAGCAGTACTTC. Translated: CASSPLTGTYEQYF.

The V call is TRBV5-1, the J call TRBJ1-5; D might be TRBD1 (6 bases). The CDR3 sequence is 14 residues long. The V gene's germline CDR1 is SGHRS and CDR2 YFSETQ. V gave up 1 base and J gave up 7 bases, with 12 bases separating them. CDR3 sequence: CASSLTGFGQPQHF. In DNA, the CDR3 is TGCGCCAGCAGCTTGACAGGGTTCGGGCAGCCCCAGCATTTT.

CDR3 sequence: CARSFVVVDGYTF. As DNA, the CDR3 is TGTGCCAGAAGCTTTGTGGTCGTAGATGGCTACACCTTC. The gene calls are TRBV5-3 and TRBJ1-2; D remains unclear. TRBV5-3 is designated an ORF whose function remains uncertain. Trimming shortened V by 2 bases and J by 6 bases, and 11 bases separated the two germline ends. This CDR3 has 13 amino acids.

This clone has more than one count but fewer than ten. The chain uses TRBV5-1 and TRBJ2-5; no clear D. V dropped 4 bases and J dropped 3 bases, with 13 bases sitting between them. The CDR3 covers 14 residues. Germline-derived CDR1 and CDR2 are SGHRS and YFSETQ. The CDR3 sequence is CASSPLMLEETQYF. The CDR3 nucleotides are TGCGCCAGCAGCCCACTGATGTTGGAAGAGACCCAGTACTTC.

The genes are TRBV6-5 and TRBJ2-7; possible D gene TRBD1, 5 bases. V was shortened by 0 bases and J by 5 bases, with 11 bases between the two germline ends. Germline CDR1 reads MNHEY; CDR2 reads SVGAGI. This CDR3 is built from 14 residues. CDR3 loop: CASSYSTRAHEQYF. The CDR3 DNA reads TGTGCCAGCAGTTACTCGACCAGGGCCCACGAGCAGTACTTC.

The J gene is TRBJ2-1, the V gene TRBV9, with D possibly matching TRBD2 (5 bases). Germline assignment: CDR1 SGDLS and CDR2 YYNGEE. V lost 3 bases, J lost 8 bases, and 15 bases lay in between. CDR3 length: 14 residues. For the CDR3, the DNA is TGTGCCAGCAGCGGTCGTGGCGGGTCTGATGAGCAGTTCTTC. It yields the protein CASSGRGGSDEQFF.

The CDR3 nucleotides are TGTGCCAGCAGCCAAGCCGACATTTCCCAATACGAGCAGTACTTC. Translated, it gives CASSQADISQYEQYF. The chain combines TRBV4-2 with TRBJ2-7; D is unclear. Germline V gives CDR1 LGHNA, CDR2 YNFKEQ. This CDR3 is built from 15 residues. V lost 1 base to trimming and J lost 4 bases, with 14 bases between them.

This sequence joins TRBV9 and TRBJ2-3; D is perhaps TRBD2 (6 bases). CDR1 SGDLS and CDR2 YYNGEE come from the germline V gene. The CDR3 contains 14 residues. V was clipped by 2 bases and J by 0 bases, with 7 bases between them. For the CDR3, the DNA is TGTGCCAGCAGCGTGGGACTGAGCACAGATACGCAGTATTTT. Translation gives CASSVGLSTDTQYF.